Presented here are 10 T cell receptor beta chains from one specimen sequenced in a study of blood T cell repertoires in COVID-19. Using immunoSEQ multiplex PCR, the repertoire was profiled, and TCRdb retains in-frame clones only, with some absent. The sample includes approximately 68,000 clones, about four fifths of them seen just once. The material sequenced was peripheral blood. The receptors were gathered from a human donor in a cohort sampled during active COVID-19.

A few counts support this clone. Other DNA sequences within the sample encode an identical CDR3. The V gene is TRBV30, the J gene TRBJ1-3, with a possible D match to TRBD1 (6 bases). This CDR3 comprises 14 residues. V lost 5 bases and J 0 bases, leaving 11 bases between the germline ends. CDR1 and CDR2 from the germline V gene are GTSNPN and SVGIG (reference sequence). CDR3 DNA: TGTGCCTGGTCCAGGGGCCTCTCTGGAAACACCATATATTTT. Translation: CAWSRGLSGNTIYF.

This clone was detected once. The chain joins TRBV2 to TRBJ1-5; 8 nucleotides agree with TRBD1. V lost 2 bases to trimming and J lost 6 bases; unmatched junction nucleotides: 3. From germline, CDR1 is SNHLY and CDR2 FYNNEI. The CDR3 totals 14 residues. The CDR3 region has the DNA TGTGCCAGCAGTGAATCGGACAGGGTTCAGCCCCAGCATTTT. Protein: CASSESDRVQPQHF.

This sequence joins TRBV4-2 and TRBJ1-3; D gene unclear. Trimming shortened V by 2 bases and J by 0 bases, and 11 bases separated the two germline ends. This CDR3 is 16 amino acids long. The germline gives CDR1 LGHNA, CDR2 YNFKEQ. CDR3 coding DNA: TGTGCCAGCAGCCAAAAGACGGCTAGCTCTGGAAACACCATATATTTT. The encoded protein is CASSQKTASSGNTIYF.

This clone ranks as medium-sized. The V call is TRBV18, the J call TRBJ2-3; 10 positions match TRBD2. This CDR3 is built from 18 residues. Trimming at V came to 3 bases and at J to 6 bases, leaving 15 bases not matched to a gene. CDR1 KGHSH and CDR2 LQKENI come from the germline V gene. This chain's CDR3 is CASSPFVASGGTRDTQYF. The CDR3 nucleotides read TGTGCCAGCTCACCGTTCGTGGCTAGCGGGGGAACAAGGGATACGCAGTATTTT.

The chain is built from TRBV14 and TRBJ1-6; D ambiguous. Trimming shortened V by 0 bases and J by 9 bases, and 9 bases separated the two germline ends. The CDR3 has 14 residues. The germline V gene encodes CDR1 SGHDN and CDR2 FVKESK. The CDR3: CASSQDHGGSPLHF. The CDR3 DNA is TGTGCCAGCAGCCAAGATCATGGAGGTTCACCCCTCCACTTT.

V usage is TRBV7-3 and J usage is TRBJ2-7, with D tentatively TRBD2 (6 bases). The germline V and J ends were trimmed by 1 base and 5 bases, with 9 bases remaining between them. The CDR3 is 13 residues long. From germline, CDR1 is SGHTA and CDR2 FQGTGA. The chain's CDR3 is CASSLIGGDEQYF. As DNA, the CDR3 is TGTGCCAGCAGCTTAATAGGCGGGGACGAGCAGTACTTC.

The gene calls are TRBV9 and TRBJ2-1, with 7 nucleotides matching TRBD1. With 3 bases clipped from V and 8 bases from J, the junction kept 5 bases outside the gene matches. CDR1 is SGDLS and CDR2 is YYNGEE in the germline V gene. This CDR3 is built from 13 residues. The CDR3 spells CASSGQGADEQFF. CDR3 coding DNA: TGTGCCAGCAGCGGACAGGGTGCGGATGAGCAGTTCTTC.

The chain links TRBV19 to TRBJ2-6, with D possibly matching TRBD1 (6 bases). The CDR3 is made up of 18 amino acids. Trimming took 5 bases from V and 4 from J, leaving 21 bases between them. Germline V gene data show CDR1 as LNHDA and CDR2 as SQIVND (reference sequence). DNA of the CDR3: TGTGCCAGTAGTGGCGTTGGCAGGGGATCTACCGGGGCCAACGTCCTGACTTTC. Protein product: CASSGVGRGSTGANVLTF.

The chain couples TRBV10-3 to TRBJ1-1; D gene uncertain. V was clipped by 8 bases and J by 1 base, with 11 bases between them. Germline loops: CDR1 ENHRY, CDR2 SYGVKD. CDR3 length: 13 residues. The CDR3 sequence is CAILSAPNTEAFF. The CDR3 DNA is TGTGCCATCCTCAGCGCCCCGAACACTGAAGCTTTCTTT.

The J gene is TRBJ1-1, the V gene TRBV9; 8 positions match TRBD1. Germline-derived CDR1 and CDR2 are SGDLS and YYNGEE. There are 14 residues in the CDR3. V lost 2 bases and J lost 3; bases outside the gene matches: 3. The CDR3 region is CASSVTGVDTEAFF. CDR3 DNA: TGTGCCAGCAGCGTGACAGGGGTTGACACTGAAGCTTTCTTT.